The 5 T cell receptor beta chains presented below share a single source sample, sequenced in a study of blood T cell repertoires in COVID-19. Method: immunoSEQ multiplex PCR; TCRdb's copy keeps in-frame clones and lacks some. Of about 240,000 clones listed, approximately 83% are singletons. The sample was PBMCs or T cells enriched from blood (not recorded which). Every receptor here comes from a woman between 40 and 55 years old with acute COVID-19.

This chain's CDR3 is CASSRQASRYEQYF. CDR3 in DNA: TGTGCCAGTAGTCGCCAAGCAAGCCGGTACGAGCAGTACTTC. The V gene is TRBV19, the J gene TRBJ2-7; no clear D. CDR3 length equals 14 residues. In germline, CDR1 is LNHDA, CDR2 SQIVND (reference sequence). The V end was cut by 5 bases, the J end by 4 bases, with 15 bases between.

The rearrangement links TRBV15 to TRBJ1-4; D unresolved. The CDR3 is 16 amino acids. Germline V gives CDR1 LNHNV, CDR2 YYDKDF (reference sequence). Trimming cost V 0 bases and J 0 bases, with 8 bases left between them. The CDR3 bases are TGTGCCACCAGCAGAGATCGAGTGGCAACTAATGAAAAACTGTTTTTT. Translation: CATSRDRVATNEKLFF.

This clone has ten or more counts. The chain carries TRBV7-9 and TRBJ2-7; a weak D match, TRBD2 (5 bases). Between the trimmed V and J ends, which lost 1 base and 5 bases, there was a span of 15 bases. In germline, CDR1 is SEHNR, CDR2 FQNEAQ (reference sequence). The length of the CDR3 is 15 residues. The CDR3 region is CASSLERVTVDEQYF. CDR3 bases: TGTGCCAGCAGCTTAGAGAGGGTTACGGTAGACGAGCAGTACTTC.

The chain links TRBV5-1 to TRBJ1-1, with D unclear. V was cut by 1 base and J by 4 bases, with 11 bases left in between. Germline loops: CDR1 SGHRS, CDR2 YFSETQ. The length of the CDR3 is 14 residues. The chain's CDR3 is CASSLLSLATEAFF. In DNA, the CDR3 is TGCGCCAGCAGCTTGTTATCTTTGGCCACTGAAGCTTTCTTT. The whole variable domain, filled in from reference TRBV5-1 and TRBJ1-1, reads KAGVTQTPRYLIKTRGQQVTLSCSPISGHRSVSWYQQTPGQGLQFLFEYFSETQRNKGNFPGRFSGRQFSNSRSEMNVSTLELGDSALYLCASSLLSLATEAFFGQGTRLTVV.

This chain links TRBV28 with TRBJ1-6; no firm D call. V was trimmed by 2 bases and J by 8 bases, leaving 13 bases between them. The CDR3 covers 15 residues. CDR1 MDHEN and CDR2 SYDVKM come from the germline V gene. The chain's CDR3 is CASSLPRPADSPLHF. The CDR3 nucleotides read TGTGCCAGCAGTTTACCTCGGCCGGCGGATTCACCCCTCCACTTT.